This TCR beta chain was retrieved from a study of cytomegalovirus exposure and HLA in healthy donors. Study background: A previous analysis identified approximately 110 million unique TCR beta sequences derived from 180 million or so T cells.

The V gene's germline CDR1 is GTSNPN and CDR2 SVGIG (reference sequence). The length of the CDR3 is 12 residues. The V gene lost 1 base and the J gene lost 5 bases, with 9 bases spanning the gap. Regarding this clone: The antigen remains unidentified.

It was with 60 Vbeta and 13 Jbeta primers that the PCR ran. Clones were read by immunoSEQ multiplex PCR, and TCRdb kept only the in-frame ones, dropping some. This sample has around 120,000 clones, with around 10% found just once. Whole-study findings and limits: An apparent linkage of common viral pathogens to several of the most significant clusters emerged in a later analysis.

Though probably carrying unrecorded immune exposures, donors were nominally healthy at sampling. The sequenced sample consisted of PBMCs. This receptor was obtained from a man aged 25 to 40 in good health and CMV-seronegative. V is TRBV30 and J is TRBJ2-7; D is perhaps TRBD1 (6 bases). CDR3 protein: CAWSGAGDEQYF. DNA for the CDR3: TGTGCCTGGAGTGGGGCAGGGGACGAGCAGTACTTC.